A single TCR beta chain is shown here with its context. As yet, its antigen is unknown. Germline V gene lookup returns CDR1 WSHSY and CDR2 SAAADI. V lost 5 bases, J lost 2 bases, and 14 bases lay in between. The CDR3 is made up of 15 amino acids. The data derive from a study of identical twins. In TCRdb, the 5' RACE reads were re-called with MiXCR into one record per CDR3 protein. The sample shows about 210,000 distinct CDR3 sequences, around 10% of them seen only once. Notes on the study in general: Twin-shared out-of-frame alpha sequences showed excess low generation probability. The models systematically underestimated how much out-of-frame TCR alpha was shared in monozygotic twins.

The material sequenced was memory (CD45RO+) T cells sorted from blood. This chain joins TRBV10-2 and TRBJ2-3; D is perhaps TRBD1 (6 bases). The sequence derives from a woman aged 18-29 years in good health. Here the CDR3 reads CASSLARGITDTQYF. The CDR3 DNA reads TGCGCCAGCAGTCTAGCCAGGGGCATCACAGATACGCAGTATTTT.